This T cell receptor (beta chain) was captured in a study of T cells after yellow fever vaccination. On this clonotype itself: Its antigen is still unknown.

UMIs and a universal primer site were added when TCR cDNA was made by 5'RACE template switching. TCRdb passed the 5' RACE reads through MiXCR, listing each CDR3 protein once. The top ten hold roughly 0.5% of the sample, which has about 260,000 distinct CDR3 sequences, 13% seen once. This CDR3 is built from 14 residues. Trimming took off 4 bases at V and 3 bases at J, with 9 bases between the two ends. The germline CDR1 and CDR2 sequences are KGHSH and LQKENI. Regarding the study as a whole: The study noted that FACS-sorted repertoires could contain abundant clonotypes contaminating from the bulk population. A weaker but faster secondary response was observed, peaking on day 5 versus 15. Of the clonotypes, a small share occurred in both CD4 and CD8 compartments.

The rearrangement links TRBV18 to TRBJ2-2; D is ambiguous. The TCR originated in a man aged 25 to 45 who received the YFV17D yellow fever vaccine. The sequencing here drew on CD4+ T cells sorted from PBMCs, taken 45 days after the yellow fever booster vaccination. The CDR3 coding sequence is TGTGCCAGCTCACTCTCCGCGGACACCGGGGAGCTGTTTTTT. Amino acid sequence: CASSLSADTGELFF. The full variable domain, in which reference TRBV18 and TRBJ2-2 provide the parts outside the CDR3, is NAGVMQNPRHLVRRRGQEARLRCSPMKGHSHVYWYRQLPEEGLKFMVYLQKENIIDESGMPKERFSAEFPKEGPSILRIQQVVRGDSAAYFCASSLSADTGELFFGEGSRLTVL.